This T cell receptor (beta chain) stems from a study of T-cell reconstitution after alpha-beta-depleted transplantation in children. Broader study findings: After transplant, at about two months, alpha-beta T cells were reportedly derived from several hundred expanded graft clones. When one year had passed after transplant, most T-cell counts and diversity came from newly produced T cells. Surviving recipient T cells and intrathymic progenitors accounted for some patients' high TCRbeta diversity at day 60.

This clonotype was seen only a few times. Antigen: not known. V shed 3 bases, J shed 3 bases, and the junction held 3 bases outside the gene matches. The CDR3 has 15 residues. Germline V CDR1 and CDR2: SGHRS, YFSETQ. The authors prepared the TCRbeta library with unique molecular identifiers. TCRdb recomputed calls from the PCR reads with MiXCR, one row per CDR3 protein. The table lists about 980,000 distinct CDR3 sequences, under 30% of them singletons. Material: PBMCs, mostly from graft donor cells, obtained 360 days after TCRalphabeta/CD19-depleted stem cell transplant. The chain combines TRBV5-1 with TRBJ2-1, with 10 bases lining up with TRBD1. This clonotype was sampled from a boy under two years old who had a stem cell transplant for SCID, so the T cells may come from the graft donor. The CDR3 DNA reads TGCGCCAGCAGCTGGGACAGGGGTTTCTACAATGAGCAGTTCTTC. Translating gives CASSWDRGFYNEQFF.